The source of this T cell receptor beta chain is a study of T cells expressing NK-cell markers. Across the whole study: Underlying the TCR beta repertoires were sorted CD3+CD56+NKG2C+, CD3+CD56+NKG2C- and CD3+CD56-NKG2C+ T cells. The sequencing cohort of eight donors included seven HCMV-seropositive individuals and one seronegative individual.

cDNA encoding TCR beta was synthesized via 5'RACE template switching incorporating UMIs. TCRdb processed the 5' RACE reads again and assigns one entry to each CDR3 protein, with no DNA. The sample has 300,000 or so distinct CDR3 sequences; the top ten hold roughly 4.2%. The clonotype was recovered from a woman between 18 and 70 years old in good health. The sample consisted of blood T cells: a sorted CD56 or NKG2C T cell subset, CD4+ or CD8+ T cells, or bulk PBMC T cells (not recorded which).

This CDR3 is CASRGQGLPNIQYF. The J gene is TRBJ2-4, the V gene TRBV28; TCRdb reports TRBD1, a call that lacks DNA to check it against. This CDR3 region has 14 residues. The germline V gene encodes CDR1 MDHEN and CDR2 SYDVKM.